This T cell receptor (beta chain) was profiled in a study of blood T cell repertoires in COVID-19. Germline V gives CDR1 SGDLS, CDR2 YYNGEE. The CDR3 spans 15 residues. V gave up 0 bases and J gave up 4 bases, with 10 bases separating them. TCRdb's copy holds only in-frame clones and misses some; the assay was immunoSEQ multiplex PCR. The sample consists of some 250,000 clones, about 80% of them appearing once. The chain carries TRBV9 and TRBJ2-2, with D perhaps TRBD2 (7 bases). Sequencing was done on a sample of peripheral blood. The source is a woman aged 80 or older with acute or convalescent COVID-19. This CDR3 reads CASSVGGGATGELFF. The CDR3 DNA is TGTGCCAGCAGCGTAGGAGGGGGGGCCACCGGGGAGCTGTTTTTT.